This record covers a single T cell receptor beta chain. With V trimmed by 0 bases and J by 3 bases, 2 bases remained unmatched. Germline lookup yields CDR1 SGDLS and CDR2 YYNGEE. CDR3 length: 16 amino acids. The data belong to a study of blood T cell repertoires in COVID-19. Study information: Samples of COVID-19 (acute and convalescent) were obtained from the United States, Italy and Spain. Nucleic acid was either cDNA or gDNA, and it came from T cells, B-cell-depleted T cells, or PBMCs.

As processed by the authors: Reference gene primer amplification yielded estimated nucleated cell counts. Only in-frame clones appear in the TCRdb table, and some are missing; sequencing was by immunoSEQ multiplex PCR. From that table come the V and J calls and clone size; the DNA was used to work out D and trimming. The sample has roughly 400,000 clones; 88% are singletons. J is TRBJ2-5 and V is TRBV9; TRBD2 aligns across 13 bases. Sequenced: PBMCs or T cells enriched from blood (not recorded which). This receptor was taken from a woman under 30 who had been exposed to COVID-19. The CDR3 region is CASSVDGTSGEETQYF. CDR3 nucleotide sequence: TGTGCCAGCAGCGTAGACGGGACTAGCGGGGAAGAGACCCAGTACTTC. Full variable domain (remainder filled in from reference TRBV9 and TRBJ2-5): DSGVTQTPKHLITATGQRVTLRCSPRSGDLSVYWYQQSLDQGLQFLIQYYNGEERAKGNILERFSAQQFPDLHSELNLSSLELGDSALYFCASSVDGTSGEETQYFGPGTRLLVL.